This entry is about one T cell receptor (beta chain). A single record per CDR3 protein comes from TCRdb applying MiXCR to the RT-PCR reads. The profile covers approximately 200,000 distinct CDR3 sequences, with 35% to 45% appearing a single time and 11% taken by the ten largest. The data derive from a study of patients and donors after allogeneic stem cell transplantation. The V and J ends lost 7 bases and 4 bases respectively, with 13 bases between them. CDR1 is ENHRY, CDR2 SYGVKD, per germline. The CDR3 totals 14 residues. Sequenced sample: blood, either unsorted or a sorted T cell fraction (not recorded which). The rearrangement uses TRBV10-3 and TRBJ2-2; unclear D gene. The TCR comes from a human donor who was either an allogeneic HSCT recipient or a stem cell or donor lymphocyte infusion donor (not recorded which). It is not recorded whose cells these are; they may come from a transplant donor. The CDR3 DNA sequence: TGTGCCATCACCAGTAGAGAGTCCACCGGGGAGCTGTTTTTT. This gives the protein CAITSRESTGELFF.